These T cell receptor beta chains were read from a single sample in a study of control samples from healthy donors and cancer patients. Sequenced by immunoSEQ multiplex PCR; TCRdb stores in-frame clones only, minus some. This repertoire shows 150,000 or so clones, 93% found once; its top ten account for 5.8%. Input material: blood. The receptors come from a man between 18 and 35 years old in good health. The CDR3 runs from the conserved cysteine through the conserved F or W. D genes are given only for firm matches.

J gene: TRBJ1-1
D gene: -
V gene: TRBV6-2/TRBV6-3
CDR3 protein: CASSYGGMTEAFF
CDR3 DNA: TGTGCCAGCAGTTACGGGGGGATGACTGAAGCTTTCTTT

J gene: TRBJ1-5
D gene: -
V gene: TRBV6-1
CDR3 protein: CASSANRASLSNQPQHF
CDR3 DNA: TGTGCCAGCAGTGCAAACAGGGCCTCTCTAAGCAATCAGCCCCAGCATTTT

J gene: TRBJ2-2
D gene: -
V gene: TRBV9
CDR3 protein: CASSVDTGELFF
CDR3 DNA: TGTGCCAGCAGCGTAGACACCGGGGAGCTGTTTTTT

J gene: TRBJ2-5
D gene: TRBD1
V gene: TRBV13
CDR3 protein: CASSLRTGLETQYF
CDR3 DNA: TGTGCCAGCAGCTTAAGGACAGGGCTGGAGACCCAGTACTTC

J gene: TRBJ2-7
D gene: -
V gene: TRBV12-5
CDR3 protein: CASGWELAYEQYF
CDR3 DNA: TGTGCTAGTGGTTGGGAGTTGGCCTACGAGCAGTACTTC

J gene: TRBJ2-1
D gene: -
V gene: TRBV7-9
CDR3 protein: CASSSELDWFF
CDR3 DNA: TGTGCCAGCAGCTCCGAGCTCGATTGGTTCTTC

J gene: TRBJ2-7
D gene: TRBD2
V gene: TRBV27
CDR3 protein: CASSLGGRTYEQYF
CDR3 DNA: TGTGCCAGCAGTTTGGGGGGGAGGACCTACGAGCAGTACTTC

J gene: TRBJ2-4
D gene: -
V gene: TRBV19
CDR3 protein: CASSATGLRNIQYF
CDR3 DNA: TGTGCCAGTAGTGCGACAGGCCTCCGGAACATTCAGTACTTC

J gene: TRBJ2-2
D gene: -
V gene: TRBV24-1
CDR3 protein: CATRGSTGELFF
CDR3 DNA: TGTGCCACCAGGGGGTCAACCGGGGAGCTGTTTTTT

J gene: TRBJ1-1
D gene: -
V gene: TRBV5-1
CDR3 protein: CASNRGAVTEAFF
CDR3 DNA: TGCGCCAGCAATAGGGGGGCGGTCACTGAAGCTTTCTTT

J gene: TRBJ1-2
D gene: TRBD1
V gene: TRBV3-1/TRBV3-2
CDR3 protein: CASSYTGDDYGYTF
CDR3 DNA: TGTGCCAGCAGCTACACAGGGGATGACTATGGCTACACCTTC

J gene: TRBJ2-1
D gene: -
V gene: TRBV3-1/TRBV3-2
CDR3 protein: CASSQSSSGQFF
CDR3 DNA: TGTGCCAGCAGCCAATCCTCGTCTGGGCAGTTCTTC

J gene: TRBJ2-7
D gene: -
V gene: TRBV6-5
CDR3 protein: CASRRVLGGEQYF
CDR3 DNA: TGTGCCAGCAGACGGGTCCTCGGAGGGGAGCAGTACTTC

J gene: TRBJ1-1
D gene: -
V gene: TRBV3-1/TRBV3-2
CDR3 protein: CASSSVTEAFF
CDR3 DNA: TGTGCCAGCAGCAGTGTCACTGAAGCTTTCTTT

J gene: TRBJ1-5
D gene: TRBD1
V gene: TRBV28
CDR3 protein: CASSSDRATVYSNQPQHF
CDR3 DNA: TGTGCCAGCAGTTCGGACAGGGCCACAGTCTATAGCAATCAGCCCCAGCATTTT